This TCR beta chain emerged from a study of blood T cells in healthy people across ages. This clonotype has ten or more counts. What it recognizes is unknown. General observations from the study: Per million T cells, TCR beta diversity dropped roughly linearly as age increased.

The CDR3 length is 14 residues. The J segment lost 7 bases and the V segment lost 11 bases, leaving 11 bases of the junction unmatched. CDR1 and CDR2 from the germline V gene are ENHRY and SYGVKD. For every donor, a draw yielded 7.5 to 10 milliliters of peripheral blood. Primers used in a second PCR of about 6 to 12 cycles were a sample-barcoded 5' primer and a J-beta primer mix. Every sample returned 2.5 million or more CDR3-containing paired-end reads. In TCRdb, the 5' RACE reads were re-called with MiXCR into one record per CDR3 protein. This sample yields about 1.6 million distinct CDR3 sequences, of which around 36% are seen a single time; about 10% belongs to the top ten.

The sequence was obtained from a woman aged 25 to 39 in good health. Sequencing was performed on blood. The V and J genes are TRBV10-3 and TRBJ2-1; TRBD1 aligns across 10 bases. This chain's CDR3 is CAVKPGQGINEQFF. CDR3 nucleotide sequence: TGTGCCGTAAAACCGGGACAGGGGATTAATGAGCAGTTCTTC.